The clone carrying this T cell receptor beta chain was seen ten or more times. Its specificity is not known. From the reads, TCRdb called clonotypes with MiXCR, one entry per CDR3 protein. The repertoire holds 150,000 to 200,000 distinct CDR3 sequences, with approximately 15% as singletons. This entry belongs to a study of T cell repertoires in cytomegalovirus infection. Study-wide context: It can be stated that public TCR beta signatures indicated CMV infection as well as a matching HLA type.

Notes on the study in general: Identification of carriers of CMV plus the relevant HLA was achieved through cumulative public TCR beta family frequency. HLA-C-restricted, CMV-specific TCR beta clonotypes were dominant ex vivo.

CDR1 is SGHAT and CDR2 is FQNNGV in the germline V gene. The CDR3 is made up of 13 amino acids. The V and J ends lost 4 bases and 12 bases respectively, with 16 bases between them. The sequenced material came from PBMCs. This receptor was taken from a human donor in good health (CMV status not recorded). Some clones in this sample may be carry-over from other donors' samples. The genes are TRBV11-2 and TRBJ2-1; no definite D call. CDR3 residues: CASSSLTSSGQFF. As DNA, the CDR3 is TGTGCCAGCAGCTCCCTGACTTCCTCAGGGCAGTTCTTC.